What follows is one TCR beta chain and its context. Its antigen is unknown. Isolated RNA was reverse transcribed in full, so expressed TCRB transcripts were sequenced. Roughly 3.57 million reads on average were seen across naive, central memory and regulatory T cell samples. The assay was immunoSEQ multiplex PCR, and TCRdb's table has in-frame clones only and misses some. This repertoire shows 300,000 to 350,000 clones, roughly 12% found once; its top ten account for roughly 0.015%. Per donor, one heparinised blood draw averaged around 110 mL. This sample was included in a study of beta chain features in type 1 diabetes. Study-wide results and caveats: All four CD4+ subsets from Type 1 diabetes patients carried moderately but significantly shorter TCRB CDR3s. Type 1 diabetes patients had VDJ junctions that carried fewer insertions and more deletions.

The V gene end was trimmed by 3 bases and the J gene end by 0 bases; junction bases not matched to a gene: 3. The CDR3 has 14 residues. CDR1 GTSNPN and CDR2 SVGIG come from the germline V gene (reference sequence). The sample comprised naive CD4+ T cells from blood. The clonotype originates from a woman aged 18-35 years with type 1 diabetes. The chain has TRBV30 and TRBJ2-3; 7 nucleotides agree with TRBD1. The CDR3 nucleotides are TGTGCCTGGAGCCGGACAGGAAGCACAGATACGCAGTATTTT. It translates to CAWSRTGSTDTQYF. The full variable domain, with the rest looked up from reference TRBV30 and TRBJ2-3, is SQTIHQWPATLVQPVGSPLSLECTVEGTSNPNLYWYRQAAGRGLQLLFYSVGIGQISSEVPQNLSASRPQDRQFILSSKKLLLSDSGFYLCAWSRTGSTDTQYFGPGTRLTVL.